The present T cell receptor (beta chain) was sequenced within a study of blood T cell repertoires in COVID-19. Looked up from germline, CDR1 is LNHDA and CDR2 is SQIVND (reference sequence). The CDR3 has 14 amino acids. Trimming stripped 3 bases from V and 8 bases from J, with 16 bases between. The repertoire was sequenced with immunoSEQ multiplex PCR; TCRdb's copy has only in-frame clones and lacks some. The sample has under 450,000 clones; roughly 90% are singletons. The chain recombines TRBV19 with TRBJ1-2; D unresolved. Material for sequencing was PBMCs or T cells enriched from blood (not recorded which). The sequence came from a middle-aged woman who had been exposed to COVID-19. The CDR3 nucleotides read TGTGCCAGTAGTATTGCGGGGTCCGCGAAAGGCTACACCTTC. Translation gives CASSIAGSAKGYTF. The entire variable domain, with the rest obtained from reference TRBV19 and TRBJ1-2, is as follows: DGGITQSPKYLFRKEGQNVTLSCEQNLNHDAMYWYRQDPGQGLRLIYYSQIVNDFQKGDIAEGYSVSREKKESFPLTVTSAQKNPTAFYLCASSIAGSAKGYTFGSGTRLTVV.